This is a list of T cell receptor beta chains from one sample in a study of patients and donors after allogeneic stem cell transplantation. TCRdb re-called the RT-PCR reads through MiXCR, storing one row per CDR3 protein. The table shows approximately 160,000 distinct CDR3 sequences, with about 30% occurring only once. Specimen: blood, either unsorted or a sorted T cell fraction (not recorded which). The receptors were gathered from a human donor who was either an allogeneic HSCT recipient or a stem cell or donor lymphocyte infusion donor (not recorded which). It is not recorded whose cells these are; they may come from a transplant donor. CDR3s include the opening cysteine and the closing phenylalanine or tryptophan. D genes are given only for firm matches. Expanded clones get a size class; other rows say once, few or many, or leave the size out.

V gene | clone size | D gene | CDR3 protein
TRBV4-2 | few | NA | CASTGRNEKLFF
TRBV7-9 | NA | NA | CASSEPLALSYEQYF
TRBV4-1 | few | NA | CASSQVGSYYTGELFF
TRBV29-1 | many | NA | CSVAYTEAFF
TRBV12-3/TRBV12-4 | few | NA | CASSLGGERAQYF
TRBV6-5 | few | TRBD2 | CATALADEQFF
TRBV4-2 | NA | NA | CASSPSLSQAETQYF
TRBV6-5 | many | NA | CASSSGTSSNWHYGYTF
TRBV7-9 | many | NA | CASSLAGNSNQPQHF
TRBV3-1 | few | NA | CASSQVAGTANEKLFF
TRBV12-3/TRBV12-4 | once | TRBD1 | CASSSQDRVGYEQYF
TRBV6-6 | NA | TRBD1 | CASRSPARGTDTQYF
TRBV4-2 | few | NA | CASSRQVDTQYF
TRBV27 | NA | TRBD1 | CASSPRQGTHEQYF
TRBV15 | NA | NA | CATSYHRGGETQYF
TRBV20-1 | few | NA | CSAGGLSGATYEQYF
TRBV10-3 | NA | NA | CAISDGDNQPQHF
TRBV6-2/TRBV6-3 | NA | TRBD2 | CASSTRLAGAYNEQFF
TRBV6-5 | many | NA | CASSYSGGYSPLHF
TRBV7-2 | NA | NA | CASSLIRHQETQYF
TRBV12-3/TRBV12-4 | NA | NA | CASSPDSSYGYTF
TRBV4-3 | few | TRBD1 | CASSQDWDRGNTEAFF
TRBV29-1 | NA | NA | CSVIRGWVNEQFF
TRBV29-1 | many | TRBD1 | CSSGQSNTEAFF
TRBV12-3/TRBV12-4 | NA | NA | CASSTSLGTDTQYF
TRBV5-1 | few | NA | CASSLGTSGETQYF
TRBV30 | few | NA | CAWSGPYNEQFF
TRBV12-3/TRBV12-4 | few | NA | CASSFYRAGNYGYTF
TRBV12-3/TRBV12-4 | NA | NA | CASRGGGYEQYF
TRBV6-5 | few | NA | CASSYRGNQPQHF
TRBV25-1 | NA | NA | CASSEFFRDPANEKLFF
TRBV24-1 | many | TRBD1 | CATIGRGLYGYTF
TRBV11-2 | NA | NA | CASSLDFRLLRADTQYF
TRBV10-3 | few | TRBD1 | CAISEPHGTGGYNEQFF
TRBV7-6 | NA | NA | CASSLGGSTGSFEQYF
TRBV20-1 | NA | NA | CSARDPGRTGELFF